This T cell receptor (beta chain) was observed in a study of cytomegalovirus exposure and HLA in healthy donors. On the study more broadly: Earlier work reported about 110 million unique TCR beta sequences from about 200 million T cells.

Study observations and caveats: Previously analyzed data showed that most TCR beta V segments were productive at a frequency of about 87% or about 30%. Rarity marked most TCR sequences, yet some public TCRs occurred in many donors.

Concerning this clone: Its antigen remains unknown.

V was shortened by 6 bases and J by 1 base, with 10 bases between the two germline ends. The CDR3 sequence is 14 residues long. CDR1 MNHEY and CDR2 SMNVEV come from the germline V gene (reference sequence). Vbeta (60) and Jbeta (13) primers were used in the PCR. Measured with immunoSEQ multiplex PCR; TCRdb has only the in-frame clones, and not every one. The sample holds about 160,000 clones; 80% to 85% are singletons and the top ten take roughly 2%. The TCR sequence derives from a human donor in good health. This chain uses TRBV27 with TRBJ1-5; the D is unclear. The specimen was PBMCs. This CDR3 is CASSRDFSNQPQHF. The CDR3 nucleotides are TGTGCCAGCAGCCGGGATTTCAGCAATCAGCCCCAGCATTTT.